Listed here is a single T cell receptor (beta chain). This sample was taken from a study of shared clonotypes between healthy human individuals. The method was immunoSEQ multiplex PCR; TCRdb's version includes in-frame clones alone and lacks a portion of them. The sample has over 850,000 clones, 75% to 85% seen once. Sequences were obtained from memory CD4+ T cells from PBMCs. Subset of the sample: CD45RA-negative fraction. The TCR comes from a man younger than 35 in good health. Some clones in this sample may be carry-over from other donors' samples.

CDR3 sequence: CASSSRRQGTYNEQFF. DNA of the CDR3: TGTGCCAGCTCATCGCGCCGTCAGGGGACCTACAATGAGCAGTTCTTC. The genes are TRBV18 and TRBJ2-1, with D possibly TRBD1 on 6 matching bases. Germline CDR1 is KGHSH and CDR2 is LQKENI. Trimming stripped 5 bases from V and 2 bases from J, with 16 bases between. CDR3 length equals 16 residues.